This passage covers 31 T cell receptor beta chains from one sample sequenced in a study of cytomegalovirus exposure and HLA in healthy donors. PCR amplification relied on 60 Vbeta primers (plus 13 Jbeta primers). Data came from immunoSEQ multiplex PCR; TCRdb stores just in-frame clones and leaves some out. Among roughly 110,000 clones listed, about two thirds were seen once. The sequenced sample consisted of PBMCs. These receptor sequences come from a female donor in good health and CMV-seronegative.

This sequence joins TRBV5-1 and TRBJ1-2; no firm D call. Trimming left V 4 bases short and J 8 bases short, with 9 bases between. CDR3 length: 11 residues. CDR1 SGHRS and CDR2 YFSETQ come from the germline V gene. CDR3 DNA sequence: TGCGCCAGCAGCCAAAATCGGGGCTACACCTTC. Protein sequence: CASSQNRGYTF.

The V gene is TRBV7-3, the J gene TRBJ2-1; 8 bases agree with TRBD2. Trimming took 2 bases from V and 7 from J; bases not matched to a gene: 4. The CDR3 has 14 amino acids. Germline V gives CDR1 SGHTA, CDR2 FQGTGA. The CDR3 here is CASSLSGGGNEQFF. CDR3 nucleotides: TGTGCCAGCAGCTTATCTGGCGGGGGGAATGAGCAGTTCTTC.

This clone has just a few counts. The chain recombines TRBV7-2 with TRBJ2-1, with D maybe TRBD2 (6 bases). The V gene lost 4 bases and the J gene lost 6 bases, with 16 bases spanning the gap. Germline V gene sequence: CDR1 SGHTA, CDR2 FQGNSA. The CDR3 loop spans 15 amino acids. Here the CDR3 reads CASSYERARVNEQFF. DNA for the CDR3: TGTGCCAGCAGCTACGAGCGGGCCAGAGTCAATGAGCAGTTCTTC.

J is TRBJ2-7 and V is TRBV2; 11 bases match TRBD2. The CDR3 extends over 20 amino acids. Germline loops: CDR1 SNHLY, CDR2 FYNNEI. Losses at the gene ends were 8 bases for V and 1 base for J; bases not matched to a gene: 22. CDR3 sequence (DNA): TGTGCCAGCTCAGAGCGTCCGGTCCGCGGACTAGCGGGTCCTTCCTACGAGCAGTACTTC. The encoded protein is CASSERPVRGLAGPSYEQYF.

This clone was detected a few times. CDR3 nucleotide sequence: TGTGCCAGCAGTCCCCCCGGGGGTTTGCAGTTCTTC. It codes for CASSPPGGLQFF. The gene calls are TRBV28 and TRBJ2-1; D may be TRBD2 (6 bases). The CDR3 has 12 amino acids. Germline assignment: CDR1 MDHEN and CDR2 SYDVKM. V gave up 5 bases and J gave up 12 bases, with 14 bases separating them.

The CDR3 DNA sequence: TGTGCCAGCAGCTTAGTAGCGGGAGTTAGCACCGGGGAGCTGTTTTTT. It codes for CASSLVAGVSTGELFF. The chain recombines TRBV11-1 with TRBJ2-2, with 9 bases identical to TRBD2. Germline CDR1 is SGHAT and CDR2 is FQDESV (reference sequence). This CDR3 comprises 16 residues. Trimming took 1 base from V and 4 from J; bases not matched to a gene: 4.

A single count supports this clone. DNA of the CDR3: TGTGCCAGTAGTATAGATCCACAGGGCAGAGAGACCCAGTACTTC. Protein sequence: CASSIDPQGRETQYF. The V gene is TRBV19, the J gene TRBJ2-5; TRBD1 might be the D (6 bases). This CDR3 comprises 15 residues. In germline, CDR1 is LNHDA, CDR2 SQIVND (reference sequence). Trimming left V 0 bases short and J 4 bases short, with 12 bases between.

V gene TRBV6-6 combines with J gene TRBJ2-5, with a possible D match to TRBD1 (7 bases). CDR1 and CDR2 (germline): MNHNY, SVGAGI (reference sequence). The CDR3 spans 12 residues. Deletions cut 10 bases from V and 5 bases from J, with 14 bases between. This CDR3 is CATRQGGETQYF. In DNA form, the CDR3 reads TGTGCCACGAGGCAGGGGGGCGAGACCCAGTACTTC.

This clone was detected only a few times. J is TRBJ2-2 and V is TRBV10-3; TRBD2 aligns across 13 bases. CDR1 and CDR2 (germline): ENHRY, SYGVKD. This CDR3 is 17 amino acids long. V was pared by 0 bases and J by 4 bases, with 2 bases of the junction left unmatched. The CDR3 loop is CAISESRTSGGTGELFF. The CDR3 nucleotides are TGTGCCATCAGTGAGTCTCGGACTAGCGGGGGCACCGGGGAGCTGTTTTTT.

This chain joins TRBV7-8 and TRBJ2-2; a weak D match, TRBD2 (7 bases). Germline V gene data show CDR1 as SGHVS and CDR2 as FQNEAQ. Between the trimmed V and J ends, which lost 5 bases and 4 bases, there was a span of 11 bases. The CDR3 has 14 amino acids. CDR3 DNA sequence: TGTGCCAGCAGCATGAGGGGGGGCACCGGGGAGCTGTTTTTT. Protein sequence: CASSMRGGTGELFF.

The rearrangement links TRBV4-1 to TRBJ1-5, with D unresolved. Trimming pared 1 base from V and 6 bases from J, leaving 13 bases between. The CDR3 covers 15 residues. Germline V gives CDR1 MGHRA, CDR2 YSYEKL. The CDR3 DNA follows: TGCGCCAGCAGCCAAGCGGATCGATCGGGTCAGCCCCAGCATTTT. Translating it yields CASSQADRSGQPQHF.

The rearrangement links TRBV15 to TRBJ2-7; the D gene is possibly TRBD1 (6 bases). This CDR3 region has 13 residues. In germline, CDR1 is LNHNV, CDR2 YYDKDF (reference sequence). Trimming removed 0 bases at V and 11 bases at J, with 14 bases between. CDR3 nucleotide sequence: TGTGCCACCAGCAGAGACCAATTAGGGGGAGAGTACTTC. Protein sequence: CATSRDQLGGEYF.

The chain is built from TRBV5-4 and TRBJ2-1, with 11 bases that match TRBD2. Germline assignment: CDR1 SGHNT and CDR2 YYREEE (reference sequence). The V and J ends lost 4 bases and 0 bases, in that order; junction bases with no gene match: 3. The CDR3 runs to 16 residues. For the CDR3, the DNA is TGTGCCAGCAGCGGGACTAGCGGAAGCTCCTACAATGAGCAGTTCTTC. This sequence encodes CASSGTSGSSYNEQFF.

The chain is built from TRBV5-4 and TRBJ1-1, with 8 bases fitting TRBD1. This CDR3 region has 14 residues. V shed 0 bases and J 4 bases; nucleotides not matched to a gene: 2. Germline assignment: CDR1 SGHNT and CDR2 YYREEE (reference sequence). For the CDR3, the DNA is TGTGCCAGCAGCTTGGACAGGGGGGGCACTGAAGCTTTCTTT. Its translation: CASSLDRGGTEAFF. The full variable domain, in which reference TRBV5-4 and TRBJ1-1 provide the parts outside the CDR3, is ETGVTQSPTHLIKTRGQQVTLRCSSQSGHNTVSWYQQALGQGPQFIFQYYREEENGRGNFPPRFSGLQFPNYSSELNVNALELDDSALYLCASSLDRGGTEAFFGQGTRLTVV.

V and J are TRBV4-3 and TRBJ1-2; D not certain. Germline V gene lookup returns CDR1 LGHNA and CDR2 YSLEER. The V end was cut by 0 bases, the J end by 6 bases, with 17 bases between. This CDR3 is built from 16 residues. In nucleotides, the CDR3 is TGCGCCAGCAGCCAAGAACCCCGACAAAGGCTCGATGGCTACACCTTC. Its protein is CASSQEPRQRLDGYTF.

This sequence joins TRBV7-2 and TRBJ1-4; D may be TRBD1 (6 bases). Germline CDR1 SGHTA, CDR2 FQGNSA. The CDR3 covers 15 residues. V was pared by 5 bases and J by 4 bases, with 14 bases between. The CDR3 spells CASSKGGGDNEKLFF. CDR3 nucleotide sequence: TGTGCCAGCAGCAAAGGGGGAGGGGATAATGAAAAACTGTTTTTT.

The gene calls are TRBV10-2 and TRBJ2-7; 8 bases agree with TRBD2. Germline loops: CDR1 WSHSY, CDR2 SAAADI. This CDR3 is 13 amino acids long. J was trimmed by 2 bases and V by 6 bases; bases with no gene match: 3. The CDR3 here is CASRGSGTYEQYF. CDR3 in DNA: TGCGCCAGCAGGGGTAGCGGGACCTACGAGCAGTACTTC.

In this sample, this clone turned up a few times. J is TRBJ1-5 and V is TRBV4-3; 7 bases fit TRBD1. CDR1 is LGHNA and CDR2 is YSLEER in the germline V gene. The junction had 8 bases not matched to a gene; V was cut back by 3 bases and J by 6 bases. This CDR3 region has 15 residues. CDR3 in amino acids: CASSQEEGGTQPQHF. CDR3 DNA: TGCGCCAGCAGCCAGGAGGAAGGGGGCACTCAGCCCCAGCATTTT.

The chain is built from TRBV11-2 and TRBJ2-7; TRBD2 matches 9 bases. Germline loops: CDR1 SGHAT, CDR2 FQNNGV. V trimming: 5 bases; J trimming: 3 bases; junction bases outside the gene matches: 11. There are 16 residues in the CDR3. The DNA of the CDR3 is TGTGCCAGCAGCAGCTTGTTAAGGCGGGAGGGCTACGAGCAGTACTTC. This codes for CASSSLLRREGYEQYF.

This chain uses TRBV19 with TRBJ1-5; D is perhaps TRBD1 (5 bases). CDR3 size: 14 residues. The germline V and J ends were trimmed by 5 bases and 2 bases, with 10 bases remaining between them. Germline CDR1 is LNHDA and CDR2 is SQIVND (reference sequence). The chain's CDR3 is CASSGAIGNQPQHF. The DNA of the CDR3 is TGTGCCAGTAGTGGGGCTATTGGCAATCAGCCCCAGCATTTT.

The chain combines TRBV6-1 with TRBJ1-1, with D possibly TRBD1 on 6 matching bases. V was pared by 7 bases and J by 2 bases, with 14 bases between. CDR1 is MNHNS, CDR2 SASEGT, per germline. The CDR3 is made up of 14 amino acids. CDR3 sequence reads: CASTLTGSNTEAFF. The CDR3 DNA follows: TGTGCCAGCACTCTAACAGGGAGCAACACTGAAGCTTTCTTT.

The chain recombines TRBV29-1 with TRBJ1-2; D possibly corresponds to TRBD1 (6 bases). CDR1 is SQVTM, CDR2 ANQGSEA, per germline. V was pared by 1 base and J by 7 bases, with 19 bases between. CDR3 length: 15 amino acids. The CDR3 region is CSVEGAQGKLFGYTF. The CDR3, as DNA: TGCAGCGTTGAAGGGGCACAGGGTAAATTGTTTGGCTACACCTTC.

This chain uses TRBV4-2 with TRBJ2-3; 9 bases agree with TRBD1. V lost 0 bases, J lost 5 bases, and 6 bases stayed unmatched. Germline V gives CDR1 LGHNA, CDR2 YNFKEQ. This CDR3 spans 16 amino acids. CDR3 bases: TGTGCCAGCAGCCAAGATAGGGGACAGGGATTAGATACGCAGTATTTT. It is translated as CASSQDRGQGLDTQYF.

CDR3 amino acids: CASSSSRDRESEQYF. CDR3 bases: TGTGCCAGCAGCTCTAGTCGGGACAGGGAGAGCGAGCAGTACTTC. The chain employs TRBV9 and TRBJ2-7; 9 bases agree with TRBD1. J gave up 6 bases and V 4 bases, and 11 bases lay outside the gene matches. The germline V gene has CDR1 SGDLS and CDR2 YYNGEE. This CDR3 contains 15 residues.

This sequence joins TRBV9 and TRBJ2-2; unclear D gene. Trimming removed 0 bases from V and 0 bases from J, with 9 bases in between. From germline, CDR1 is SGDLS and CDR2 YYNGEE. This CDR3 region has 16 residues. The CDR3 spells CASSVASATNTGELFF. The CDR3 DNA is TGTGCCAGCAGCGTAGCATCCGCGACGAACACCGGGGAGCTGTTTTTT.

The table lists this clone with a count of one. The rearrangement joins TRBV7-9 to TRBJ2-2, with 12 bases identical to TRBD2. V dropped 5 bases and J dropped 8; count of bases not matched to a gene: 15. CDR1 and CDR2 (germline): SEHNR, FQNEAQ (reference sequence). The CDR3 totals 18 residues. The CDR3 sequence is CASSTTNLLAGGPGELFF. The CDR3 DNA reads TGTGCCAGCAGCACCACCAATTTGCTAGCGGGAGGGCCTGGGGAGCTGTTTTTT.

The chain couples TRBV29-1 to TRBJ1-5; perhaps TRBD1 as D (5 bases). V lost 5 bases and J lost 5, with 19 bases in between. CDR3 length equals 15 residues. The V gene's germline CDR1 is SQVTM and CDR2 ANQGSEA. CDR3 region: CSVSLRGGAHQPQHF. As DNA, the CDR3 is TGCAGCGTTTCCCTTCGGGGAGGGGCTCATCAGCCCCAGCATTTT.

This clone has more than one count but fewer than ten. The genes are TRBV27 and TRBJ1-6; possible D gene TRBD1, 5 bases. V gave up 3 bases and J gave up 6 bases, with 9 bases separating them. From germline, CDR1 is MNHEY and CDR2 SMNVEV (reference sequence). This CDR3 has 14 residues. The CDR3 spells CASSFRGGNSPLHF. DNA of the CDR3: TGTGCCAGCAGTTTTCGGGGGGGTAATTCACCCCTCCACTTT.

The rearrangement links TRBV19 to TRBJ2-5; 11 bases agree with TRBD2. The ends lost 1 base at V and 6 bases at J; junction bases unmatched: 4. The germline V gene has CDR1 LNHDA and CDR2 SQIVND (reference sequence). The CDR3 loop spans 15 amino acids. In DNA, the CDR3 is TGTGCCAGTAGTATAGCCACTAGCGGGAGTCAGACCCAGTACTTC. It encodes CASSIATSGSQTQYF.

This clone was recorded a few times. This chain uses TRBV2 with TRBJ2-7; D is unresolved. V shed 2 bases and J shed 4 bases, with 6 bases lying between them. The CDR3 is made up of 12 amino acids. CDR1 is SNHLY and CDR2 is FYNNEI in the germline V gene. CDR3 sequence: CASSELLYEQYF. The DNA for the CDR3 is TGTGCCAGCAGTGAACTCCTATACGAGCAGTACTTC.

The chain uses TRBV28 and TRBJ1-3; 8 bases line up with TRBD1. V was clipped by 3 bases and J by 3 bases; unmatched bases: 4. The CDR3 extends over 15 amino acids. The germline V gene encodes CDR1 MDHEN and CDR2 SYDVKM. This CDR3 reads CASSFWDRLGNTIYF. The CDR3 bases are TGTGCCAGCAGTTTCTGGGACAGGCTTGGAAACACCATATATTTT.